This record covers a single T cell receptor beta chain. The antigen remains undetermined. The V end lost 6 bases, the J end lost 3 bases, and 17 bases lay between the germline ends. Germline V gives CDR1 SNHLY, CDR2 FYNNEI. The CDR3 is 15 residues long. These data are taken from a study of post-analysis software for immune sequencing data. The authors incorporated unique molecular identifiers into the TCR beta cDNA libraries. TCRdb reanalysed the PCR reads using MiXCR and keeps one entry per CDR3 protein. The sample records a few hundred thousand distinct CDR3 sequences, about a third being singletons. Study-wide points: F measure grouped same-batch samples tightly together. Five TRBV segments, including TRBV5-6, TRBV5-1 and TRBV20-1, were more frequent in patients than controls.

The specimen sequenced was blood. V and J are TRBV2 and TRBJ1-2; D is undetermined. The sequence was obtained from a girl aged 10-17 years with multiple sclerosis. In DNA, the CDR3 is TGTGCCAGCAGCACTGACACAACGTTTGACTATGGCTACACCTTC. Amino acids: CASSTDTTFDYGYTF.